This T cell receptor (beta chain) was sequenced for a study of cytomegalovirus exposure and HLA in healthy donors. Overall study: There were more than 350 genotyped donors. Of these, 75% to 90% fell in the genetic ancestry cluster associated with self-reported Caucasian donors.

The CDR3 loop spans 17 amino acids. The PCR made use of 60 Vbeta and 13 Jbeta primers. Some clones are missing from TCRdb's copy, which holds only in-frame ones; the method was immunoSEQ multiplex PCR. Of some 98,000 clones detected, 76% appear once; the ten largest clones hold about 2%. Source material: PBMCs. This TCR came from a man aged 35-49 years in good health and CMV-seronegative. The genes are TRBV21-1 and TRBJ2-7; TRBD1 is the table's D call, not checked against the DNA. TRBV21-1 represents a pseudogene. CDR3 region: CASPQLVDTGNTYEQYF. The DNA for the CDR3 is TGTGCCAGCCCCCAACTTGTGGACACTGGGAATACCTACGAGCAGTACTTC.